This T cell receptor beta chain was observed in a study of blood T cells in healthy people across ages. In this sample, this clonotype turned up a few times. Trimming cost V 5 bases and J 2 bases, with 12 bases left between them. CDR3 length: 14 amino acids. Next came a second PCR, run for about 7 to 12 cycles, which used a sample-barcoded 5' primer along with a J-beta primer mix. MiXCR was run by TCRdb on the 5' RACE reads, yielding one entry per CDR3 protein. This table has 1,800,000 or so distinct CDR3 sequences, about 39% appearing once. This chain connects TRBV12-3 or TRBV12-4 to TRBJ1-1; D remains ambiguous. Sequenced material: blood. The receptor's source is a human donor in good health. The CDR3 protein is CASSPRMGNTEAFF. The CDR3 coding sequence is TGTGCCAGCAGTCCAAGGATGGGAAACACTGAAGCTTTCTTT.